The 29 T cell receptor beta chains below come from one sample, sequenced in a study of blood T cell repertoires in COVID-19. Produced via immunoSEQ multiplex PCR; TCRdb's table is partial and in-frame only. The sample includes 12,000 or so clones, over 75% of them seen just once. The source material was peripheral blood. Receptors were obtained from a man of 80 years or more with acute or convalescent COVID-19.

On this clone: This sample also contains other DNA sequences that code for the same CDR3. The chain couples TRBV10-3 to TRBJ2-2, with TRBD2 matching over 9 bases. CDR1 is ENHRY and CDR2 is SYGVKD in the germline V gene. Unmatched junction bases numbered 7, after V lost 3 bases and J lost 5 bases. The CDR3 contains 16 residues. Here the CDR3 reads CAISDSAGGNTGELFF. Here the CDR3 DNA reads TGTGCCATCAGTGATTCAGCGGGGGGTAATACCGGGGAGCTGTTTTTT.

The chain combines TRBV9 with TRBJ2-7; TRBD1 matches 9 bases. Losses at the gene ends were 0 bases for V and 3 bases for J; bases not matched to a gene: 7. CDR1 is SGDLS and CDR2 is YYNGEE in the germline V gene. The CDR3 spans 16 residues. The CDR3 DNA follows: TGTGCCAGCAGCGTAGGACTACCGGGACAGGGCTACGAGCAGTACTTC. Translated, it gives CASSVGLPGQGYEQYF.

This chain links TRBV5-8 with TRBJ1-5, with D possibly being TRBD1 (5 bases). The CDR3 totals 16 residues. V lost 2 bases to trimming and J lost 0 bases, with 12 bases between them. Germline V gene sequence: CDR1 SGHTS, CDR2 YDEGEE. The CDR3 region has the DNA TGTGCCAGCAGCTTAAGGGGCGTCTATAGCAATCAGCCCCAGCATTTT. Its protein product is CASSLRGVYSNQPQHF.

This clone was detected only a few times. This chain uses TRBV9 with TRBJ2-2, with 8 bases aligning to TRBD2. With 7 bases clipped from V and 3 bases from J, the junction kept 17 bases outside the gene matches. Germline-derived CDR1 and CDR2 are SGDLS and YYNGEE. CDR3 size: 18 residues. CDR3 protein: CASAGGRTGRLDTGELFF. The DNA for the CDR3 is TGTGCCAGCGCGGGGGGTAGAACGGGACGCCTCGACACCGGGGAGCTGTTTTTT.

V is TRBV5-1 and J is TRBJ1-2; possible D gene TRBD1, 6 bases. CDR1 SGHRS and CDR2 YFSETQ come from the germline V gene. This CDR3 region has 16 residues. Between the trimmed V and J ends, which lost 0 bases and 6 bases, there was a span of 18 bases. CDR3 sequence: CASSLAQGPLYHGYTF. The CDR3, as DNA: TGCGCCAGCAGCTTGGCCCAGGGGCCTCTTTACCATGGCTACACCTTC.

The rearrangement links TRBV20-1 to TRBJ2-7; 8 bases agree with TRBD1. V shed 6 bases and J 6 bases; nucleotides not matched to a gene: 4. Germline lookup yields CDR1 DFQATT and CDR2 SNEGSKA (reference sequence). The CDR3 is made up of 11 amino acids. The CDR3 is CSASQGGEQYF. Written as DNA, the CDR3 is TGCAGTGCCTCACAGGGGGGCGAGCAGTACTTC.

This rearrangement joins TRBV6-5 to TRBJ1-1; perhaps TRBD1 as D (5 bases). The ends were cut back, 6 bases at V and 5 bases at J, with 13 bases in the middle. Germline CDR1 is MNHEY and CDR2 is SVGAGI. CDR3 length equals 13 residues. The CDR3 bases are TGTGCCAGCAGCTGGAGGGGTGGGACTGAAGCTTTCTTT. Its translation is CASSWRGGTEAFF.

This clone occurred a few times. CDR3 nucleotides: TGTGCCAGCAGCCTTAACAGGGGAGAACAGCCCCAGCATTTT. It translates to CASSLNRGEQPQHF. The chain is built from TRBV7-8 and TRBJ1-5; 7 positions match TRBD1. The trim removed 5 bases at V and 7 bases at J, leaving 8 bases unmatched. The CDR3 loop spans 14 amino acids. CDR1 SGHVS and CDR2 FQNEAQ come from the germline V gene. The variable domain in full, with the rest retrieved from reference TRBV7-8 and TRBJ1-5, is GAGVSQSPRYKVAKRGQDVALRCDPISGHVSLFWYQQALGQGPEFLTYFQNEAQLDKSGLPSDRFFAERPEGSVSTLKIQRTQQEDSAVYLCASSLNRGEQPQHFGDGTRLSIL.

The chain is built from TRBV7-8 and TRBJ2-5; D is unresolved. The ends were cut back, 1 base at V and 4 bases at J, with 10 bases in the middle. This CDR3 contains 14 residues. Germline V CDR1 and CDR2: SGHVS, FQNEAQ. This chain's CDR3 is CASSLGAPGETQYF. CDR3 nucleotides: TGTGCCAGCAGCTTAGGAGCTCCCGGAGAGACCCAGTACTTC.

V is TRBV14 and J is TRBJ2-3, with 8 bases fitting TRBD2. Germline V lookup: CDR1 SGHDN, CDR2 FVKESK. J gave up 6 bases and V 1 base, and 24 bases lay outside the gene matches. The CDR3 has 21 amino acids. CDR3 sequence (DNA): TGTGCCAGCAGCCAAGTTCCTCCGAACTTAAGGCTAGCGGGCTCGCAGGATACGCAGTATTTT. Amino acids: CASSQVPPNLRLAGSQDTQYF.

This sequence joins TRBV12-3 or TRBV12-4 and TRBJ2-3, with TRBD1 matching 7 bases. The CDR3 runs 13 residues. With V trimmed by 11 bases and J by 2 bases, 7 bases remained unmatched. CDR3 coding DNA: TGTGCCTCCCAGGGACAGTACACAGATACGCAGTATTTT. It yields the protein CASQGQYTDTQYF.

The chain has TRBV3-1 (or the pseudogene TRBV3-2) and TRBJ2-5, with TRBD2 matching 16 bases. Germline V gives CDR1 LGHDT, CDR2 YNNKEL (reference sequence). The ends lost 8 bases at V and 6 bases at J; junction bases unmatched: 9. This CDR3 region has 16 residues. The CDR3 spells CASRGLAGGPVKTQYF. Here the CDR3 DNA reads TGTGCCAGCCGGGGACTAGCGGGGGGGCCTGTAAAGACCCAGTACTTC.

The chain has TRBV2 and TRBJ2-1, with TRBD2 matching over 13 bases. The V and J ends lost 9 bases and 7 bases, in that order; junction bases with no gene match: 9. This CDR3 spans 15 amino acids. CDR1 and CDR2 (germline): SNHLY, FYNNEI. The DNA for the CDR3 is TGTGCCAGTTCCCCGGGGACTAGCGGGGTTAATGAGCAGTTCTTC. As protein: CASSPGTSGVNEQFF.

The V call is TRBV5-5, the J call TRBJ1-2; D is perhaps TRBD1 (6 bases). Germline CDR1 reads SGHKS; CDR2 reads YYEKEE (reference sequence). V was cut by 0 bases and J by 10 bases, with 22 bases left in between. This CDR3 contains 16 residues. CDR3 bases: TGTGCCAGCAGCTTGGGGGTCGGGCAAGACAGGACCTACTACACCTTC. Amino acid sequence: CASSLGVGQDRTYYTF.

The rearrangement uses TRBV2 and TRBJ1-5; a possible D gene is TRBD1 (6 bases). V was trimmed by 7 bases and J by 5 bases, leaving 15 bases between them. The CDR3 extends over 14 amino acids. CDR1 SNHLY and CDR2 FYNNEI come from the germline V gene. In nucleotides, the CDR3 is TGTGCCAGCACGTCACAGGGTCTTCATCAGCCCCAGCATTTT. This gives the protein CASTSQGLHQPQHF.

This clone was seen just once. The gene calls are TRBV6-1 and TRBJ2-5; 9 bases are a match to TRBD2. CDR1 MNHNS and CDR2 SASEGT come from the germline V gene. V trimming: 1 base; J trimming: 5 bases; junction bases outside the gene matches: 5. The CDR3 is 15 amino acids. The CDR3 sequence: CASSEEGLALETQYF. DNA for the CDR3: TGTGCCAGCAGTGAAGAGGGACTAGCTCTGGAGACCCAGTACTTC.

J is TRBJ1-3 and V is TRBV7-3; no clear D. V was clipped by 2 bases and J by 3 bases, with 5 bases between them. The CDR3 runs 13 residues. Germline V CDR1 and CDR2: SGHTA, FQGTGA. CDR3 coding DNA: TGTGCCAGCAGCTTAGTCGGTGGAAACACCATATATTTT. Protein: CASSLVGGNTIYF.

The rearrangement joins TRBV6-5 to TRBJ1-1; 8 positions agree with TRBD1. CDR1 and CDR2 (germline): MNHEY, SVGAGI. The CDR3 is 13 residues long. V lost 11 bases and J lost 0; bases outside the gene matches: 5. CDR3 sequence: CAGDRGMNTEAFF. As DNA, the CDR3 is TGTGCCGGCGACAGGGGCATGAACACTGAAGCTTTCTTT.

In DNA, the CDR3 is TGTGCCAGCAGCCAACGCCAACTAGCGGCCGAGCAGTTCTTC. It is translated as CASSQRQLAAEQFF. The chain is built from TRBV3-1 (or the pseudogene TRBV3-2) and TRBJ2-1, with 8 bases matching TRBD2. Germline-derived CDR1 and CDR2 are LGHDT and YNNKEL (reference sequence). Unmatched junction bases numbered 7, after V lost 2 bases and J lost 10 bases. The CDR3 has 14 residues.

The chain is built from TRBV3-1 (or the pseudogene TRBV3-2) and TRBJ2-5; perhaps TRBD2 as D (5 bases). V dropped 3 bases and J dropped 4 bases, with 18 bases sitting between them. Germline CDR1 is LGHDT and CDR2 is YNNKEL (reference sequence). This CDR3 region has 16 residues. The CDR3 nucleotides are TGTGCCAGCAGCCACATGAGGCGGGCGTTTGGAGAGACCCAGTACTTC. Translated, it gives CASSHMRRAFGETQYF.

CDR3 amino acids: CASSFTNTGELFF. The CDR3 bases are TGTGCCAGCAGCTTTACGAACACCGGGGAGCTGTTTTTT. The rearrangement joins TRBV7-3 to TRBJ2-2; D gene ambiguous. Germline lookup yields CDR1 SGHTA and CDR2 FQGTGA. The V end was cut by 3 bases, the J end by 0 bases, with 2 bases between. CDR3 length: 13 residues.

The rearrangement uses TRBV3-1 (or the pseudogene TRBV3-2) and TRBJ1-4; no firm D call. This CDR3 has 13 residues. CDR1 LGHDT and CDR2 YNNKEL come from the germline V gene (reference sequence). The V and J ends lost 5 bases and 7 bases respectively, with 11 bases between them. CDR3 sequence (DNA): TGTGCCAGCAGCTGGGGAGTTGGTGAAAAACTGTTTTTT. Translation gives CASSWGVGEKLFF.

The chain joins TRBV19 to TRBJ1-6, with 7 bases aligning to TRBD1. V lost 4 bases and J lost 8; bases outside the gene matches: 14. The CDR3 has 17 residues. CDR1 and CDR2 (germline): LNHDA, SQIVND (reference sequence). The CDR3 loop is CASSTIRQGERHSPLHF. The CDR3, as DNA: TGTGCCAGTAGTACGATCCGACAGGGTGAGAGGCATTCACCCCTCCACTTT.

CDR3 sequence (DNA): TGTGCCAGCAGCTTAGGTACGGGTAAAGTCGATGAGCAGTTCTTC. It yields the protein CASSLGTGKVDEQFF. The chain recombines TRBV7-7 with TRBJ2-1; unclear D gene. V gave up 1 base and J gave up 8 bases, with 15 bases separating them. Germline-derived CDR1 and CDR2 are SSHAT and FNYEAQ (reference sequence). CDR3 size: 15 residues.

The chain joins TRBV7-2 to TRBJ2-1; 7 positions agree with TRBD2. Trimming took 4 bases from V and 4 from J; bases not matched to a gene: 7. The CDR3 totals 15 residues. Germline-derived CDR1 and CDR2 are SGHTA and FQGNSA. The CDR3 loop is CASSSEASGYNEQFF. Written as DNA, the CDR3 is TGTGCCAGCAGCTCAGAGGCTAGCGGATACAATGAGCAGTTCTTC.

J is TRBJ2-5 and V is TRBV24-1; D possibly corresponds to TRBD1 (5 bases). The CDR3 covers 10 residues. V gave up 9 bases and J gave up 14 bases, with 15 bases separating them. Looked up from germline, CDR1 is KGHDR and CDR2 is SFDVKD. The CDR3 reads CATFLRQFYF. For the CDR3, the DNA is TGTGCCACCTTCCTTAGACAGTTCTACTTC.

The rearrangement uses TRBV12-5 and TRBJ2-1; 12 bases map to TRBD2. The CDR3 has 18 residues. J gave up 2 bases and V 5 bases, and 10 bases lay outside the gene matches. The germline CDR1 and CDR2 sequences are LGHNT and FRNRAP. The CDR3 here is CASGRGLAGGRAYNEQFF. The CDR3 bases are TGTGCTAGTGGTAGAGGGCTAGCGGGGGGGAGGGCCTACAATGAGCAGTTCTTC.

This rearrangement joins TRBV18 to TRBJ2-1; 7 nucleotides align to TRBD1. The ends lost 5 bases at V and 0 bases at J; junction bases unmatched: 10. The CDR3 is 17 amino acids. CDR1 and CDR2 (germline): KGHSH, LQKENI. DNA of the CDR3: TGTGCCAGCTCAGGGACAGCCCCTAAAGTCTCCTACAATGAGCAGTTCTTC. It specifies CASSGTAPKVSYNEQFF. Based on the CDR3 plus reference TRBV18 and TRBJ2-1, the full variable domain is NAGVMQNPRHLVRRRGQEARLRCSPMKGHSHVYWYRQLPEEGLKFMVYLQKENIIDESGMPKERFSAEFPKEGPSILRIQQVVRGDSAAYFCASSGTAPKVSYNEQFFGPGTRLTVL.

This chain uses TRBV7-9 with TRBJ2-7; D possibly corresponds to TRBD2 (6 bases). Germline lookup yields CDR1 SEHNR and CDR2 FQNEAQ (reference sequence). The V end was cut by 4 bases, the J end by 0 bases, with 10 bases between. The CDR3 has 14 amino acids. The CDR3 spells CASSYRETSYEQYF. The CDR3 DNA reads TGTGCCAGCAGCTACCGGGAGACCTCCTACGAGCAGTACTTC.